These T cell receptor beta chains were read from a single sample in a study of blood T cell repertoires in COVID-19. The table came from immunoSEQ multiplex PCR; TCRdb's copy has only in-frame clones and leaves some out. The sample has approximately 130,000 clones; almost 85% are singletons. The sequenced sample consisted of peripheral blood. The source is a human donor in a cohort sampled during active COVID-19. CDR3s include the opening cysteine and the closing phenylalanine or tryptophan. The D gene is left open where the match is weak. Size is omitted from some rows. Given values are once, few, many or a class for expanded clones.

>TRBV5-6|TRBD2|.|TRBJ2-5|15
CASSLARGVGETQYF
TGTGCCAGCAGCTTGGCTCGGGGGGTTGGAGAGACCCAGTACTTC
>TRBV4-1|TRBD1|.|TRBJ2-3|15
CASSGDRGFADTQYF
TGCGCCAGCAGCGGTGACAGGGGGTTTGCAGATACGCAGTATTTT
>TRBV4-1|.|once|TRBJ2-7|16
CASSQGISGLTYEQYF
TGCGCCAGCAGCCAAGGGATTTCGGGACTCACTTACGAGCAGTACTTC
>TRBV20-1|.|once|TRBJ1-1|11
CSGGEKKEAFF
TGCAGTGGCGGGGAGAAGAAGGAAGCTTTCTTT
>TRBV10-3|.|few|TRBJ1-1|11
CAIGSTVEAFF
TGTGCCATCGGGTCGACAGTTGAAGCTTTCTTT
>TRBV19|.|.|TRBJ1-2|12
CASSEAIYGYTF
TGTGCCAGTAGCGAGGCAATCTATGGCTACACCTTC
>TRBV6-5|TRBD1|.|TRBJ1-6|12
CASSHRGSPLHF
TGTGCCAGCAGTCACAGGGGTTCACCCCTCCACTTT
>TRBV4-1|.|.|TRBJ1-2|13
CASSQVAGYGYTF
TGCGCCAGCAGCCAAGTTGCAGGCTATGGCTACACCTTC
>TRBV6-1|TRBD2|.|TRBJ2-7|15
CASSEPAGGSYEQYF
TGTGCCAGCAGTGAGCCAGCGGGGGGGTCCTACGAGCAGTACTTC
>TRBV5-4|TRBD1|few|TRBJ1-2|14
CASSSPGQNYGYTF
TGTGCCAGCAGCTCCCCGGGACAGAACTATGGCTACACCTTC
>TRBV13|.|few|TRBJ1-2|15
CASSYRAMSNYGYTF
TGTGCCAGCAGCTACAGGGCAATGTCTAACTATGGCTACACCTTC
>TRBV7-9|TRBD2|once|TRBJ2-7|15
CASSLLASGGYEQYF
TGTGCCAGCAGCTTACTGGCTAGCGGCGGTTACGAGCAGTACTTC
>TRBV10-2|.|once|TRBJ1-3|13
CASSGVLGNTIYF
TGCGCCAGCAGTGGCGTTCTCGGAAACACCATATATTTT
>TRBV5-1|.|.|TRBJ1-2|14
CASSLATGNYGYTF
TGCGCCAGCAGCTTGGCAACGGGAAACTATGGCTACACCTTC
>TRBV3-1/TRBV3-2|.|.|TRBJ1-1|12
CASSFGDTEAFF
TGTGCCAGCAGCTTCGGGGACACTGAAGCTTTCTTT
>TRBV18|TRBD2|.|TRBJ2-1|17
CASSPAGIAGGLNEQFF
TGTGCCAGCTCACCAGCCGGTATAGCGGGGGGGCTAAATGAGCAGTTCTTC
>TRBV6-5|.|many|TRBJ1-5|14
CASSLGGGNQPQHF
TGTGCCAGCAGTTTGGGGGGAGGGAATCAGCCCCAGCATTTT
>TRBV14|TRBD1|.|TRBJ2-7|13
CASSPRTGGGQYF
TGTGCCAGCAGCCCTCGGACAGGGGGCGGGCAGTACTTC
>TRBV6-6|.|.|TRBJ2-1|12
CASSETSYEQFF
TGTGCCAGCAGCGAAACTAGCTATGAGCAGTTCTTC
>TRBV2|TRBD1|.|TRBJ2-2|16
CASRDRDRQNTGELFF
TGTGCCAGCAGAGACAGGGACCGCCAGAACACCGGGGAGCTGTTTTTT
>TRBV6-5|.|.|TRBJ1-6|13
CASAYRDNSPLHF
TGTGCCTCTGCGTACAGGGATAATTCACCCCTCCACTTT
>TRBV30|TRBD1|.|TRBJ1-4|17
CAWSVDSPDREREKLFF
TGTGCCTGGAGTGTAGATTCCCCGGACAGGGAGAGGGAAAAACTGTTTTTT
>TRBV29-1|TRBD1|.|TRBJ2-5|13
CSVAGDSQETQYF
TGCAGCGTTGCCGGGGACAGTCAAGAGACCCAGTACTTC
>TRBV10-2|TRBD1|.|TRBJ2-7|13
CASSERGHDEQYF
TGCGCCAGCAGTGAAAGGGGGCACGACGAGCAGTACTTC
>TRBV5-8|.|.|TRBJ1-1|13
CASSLVRATEAFF
TGTGCCAGCAGCTTGGTGAGGGCCACTGAAGCTTTCTTT
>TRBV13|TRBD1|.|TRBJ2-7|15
CASSPRQGNSYEQYF
TGTGCCAGCAGCCCCAGACAGGGAAATTCCTACGAGCAGTACTTC
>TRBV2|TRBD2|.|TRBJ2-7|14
CASSGERGDYEQYF
TGTGCCAGCAGTGGGGAGCGGGGGGACTACGAGCAGTACTTC
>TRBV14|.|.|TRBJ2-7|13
CASSHQSAYEQYF
TGTGCCAGCAGCCACCAGAGCGCCTACGAGCAGTACTTC
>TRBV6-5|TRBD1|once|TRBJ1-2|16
CASSSMLEGAGYGYTF
TGTGCCAGCAGTTCCATGCTGGAGGGGGCTGGCTATGGCTACACCTTC
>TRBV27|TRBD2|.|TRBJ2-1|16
CASSLSRTSGNNEQFF
TGTGCCAGCAGTTTATCGAGGACTAGCGGGAACAATGAGCAGTTCTTC
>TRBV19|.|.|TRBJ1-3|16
CASSNYRQSSGNTIYF
TGTGCCAGTAGTAACTACCGACAGAGCTCTGGAAACACCATATATTTT
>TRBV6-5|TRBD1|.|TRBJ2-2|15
CASSYSGTGFRELFF
TGTGCCAGCAGTTACTCCGGGACAGGGTTCAGGGAGCTGTTTTTT
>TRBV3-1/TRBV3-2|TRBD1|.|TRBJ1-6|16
CASSQERGQGNSPLHF
TGTGCCAGCAGCCAAGAGAGGGGACAGGGTAATTCACCCCTCCACTTT
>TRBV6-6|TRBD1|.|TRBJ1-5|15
CASSYSQGARQPQHF
TGTGCCAGCAGTTACTCCCAGGGGGCCAGGCAGCCCCAGCATTTT
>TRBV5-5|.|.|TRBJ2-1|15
CASSWLTGRGNEQFF
TGTGCCAGCAGCTGGCTAACCGGAAGAGGCAATGAGCAGTTCTTC
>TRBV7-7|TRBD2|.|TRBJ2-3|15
CASSLAGATTDTQYF
TGTGCTAGCAGCTTAGCGGGAGCCACCACAGATACGCAGTATTTT
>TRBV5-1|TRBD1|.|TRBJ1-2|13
CASSYGQDYGYTF
TGCGCCAGCAGTTATGGACAGGATTATGGCTACACCTTC
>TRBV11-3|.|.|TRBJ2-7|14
CASSLAGDAYEQYF
TGTGCCAGCAGCTTGGCAGGCGACGCCTACGAGCAGTACTTC
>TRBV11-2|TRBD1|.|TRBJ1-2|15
CASSLLGTGLHGYTF
TGTGCCAGCAGCCTGCTCGGGACAGGGTTGCATGGCTACACCTTC
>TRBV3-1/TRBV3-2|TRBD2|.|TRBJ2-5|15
CASSQGASGGETQYF
TGTGCCAGCAGCCAAGGTGCTAGCGGGGGTGAGACCCAGTACTTC
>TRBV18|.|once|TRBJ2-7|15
CASSPGPGSLFEQYF
TGTGCCAGCTCACCAGGTCCGGGATCCCTTTTCGAGCAGTACTTC
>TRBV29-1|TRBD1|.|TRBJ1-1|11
CSGGRGPEAFF
TGCAGCGGGGGGAGGGGGCCTGAAGCTTTCTTT
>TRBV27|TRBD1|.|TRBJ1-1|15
CASSSRGQGGTEAFF
TGTGCCAGCAGTTCGAGGGGGCAGGGGGGAACTGAAGCTTTCTTT
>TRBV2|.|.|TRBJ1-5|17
CASTETGGGRGDQPQHF
TGTGCCAGCACCGAAACGGGTGGGGGCCGTGGGGATCAGCCCCAGCATTTT
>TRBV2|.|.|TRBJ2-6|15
CASRSDISGANVLTF
TGTGCCAGCAGGTCAGACATATCTGGGGCCAACGTCCTGACTTTC
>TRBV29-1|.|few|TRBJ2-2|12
CSGLEHTGELFF
TGCAGCGGACTAGAACACACCGGGGAGCTGTTTTTT
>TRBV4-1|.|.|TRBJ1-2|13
CASSQETAYGYTF
TGCGCCAGCAGCCAAGAAACAGCCTATGGCTACACCTTC
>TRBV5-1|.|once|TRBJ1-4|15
CASSLGGRDNEKLFF
TGCGCCAGCAGCTTGGGGGGCAGGGATAATGAAAAACTGTTTTTT
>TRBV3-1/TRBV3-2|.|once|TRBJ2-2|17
CASSQVSEGWNTGELFF
TGTGCCAGCAGCCAAGTCTCGGAGGGTTGGAACACCGGGGAGCTGTTTTTT
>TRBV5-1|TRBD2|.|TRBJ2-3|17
CASSLGQLAGGPDTQYF
TGCGCCAGCAGCTTGGGTCAACTAGCGGGGGGGCCAGATACGCAGTATTTT
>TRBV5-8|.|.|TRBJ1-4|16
CASTPGLSSTNEKLFF
TGTGCCAGTACCCCTGGACTGTCCTCAACTAATGAAAAACTGTTTTTT
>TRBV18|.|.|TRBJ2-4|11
CASSPGTEQYF
TGTGCCAGCTCTCCCGGGACTGAGCAGTACTTC
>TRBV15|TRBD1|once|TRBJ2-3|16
CATSQRTGGVEDTQYF
TGTGCCACCAGCCAACGGACAGGGGGCGTAGAAGATACGCAGTATTTT
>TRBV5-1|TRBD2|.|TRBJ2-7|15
CASSSGLAYSYEQYF
TGCGCCAGCAGCTCCGGACTAGCCTATTCCTACGAGCAGTACTTC
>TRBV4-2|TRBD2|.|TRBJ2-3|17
CASSQTLAGALTDTQYF
TGTGCCAGCAGCCAGACGCTAGCGGGGGCCCTCACAGATACGCAGTATTTT
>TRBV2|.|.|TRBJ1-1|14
CASSEPSEDTEAFF
TGTGCCAGCAGTGAACCCAGTGAGGACACTGAAGCTTTCTTT
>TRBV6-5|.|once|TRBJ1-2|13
CASRRTENYGYTF
TGTGCCAGCAGAAGGACAGAGAACTATGGCTACACCTTC
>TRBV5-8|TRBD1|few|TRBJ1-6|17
CASSLGRVGTGPSTLHF
TGTGCCAGCAGCTTGGGCAGGGTAGGGACAGGGCCGAGCACCCTCCACTTT
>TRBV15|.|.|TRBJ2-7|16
CATSRGRARSSYEQYF
TGTGCCACCAGCAGAGGAAGAGCGAGGAGCTCCTACGAGCAGTACTTC
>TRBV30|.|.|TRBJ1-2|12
CACTGVLSGYTF
TGTGCCTGTACCGGGGTCTTGTCTGGCTACACCTTC